This T cell receptor beta chain is from a study of quantifying T cell responses using KT2 cells. Looking at the study overall: RNA was reverse transcribed with TCR alpha and beta constant-region primers. Overall study results and limits: Even the lowest spike-in, about one KT2 cell per 100,000 PBMC, yielded detectable KT2 sequences.

A single-stranded UMI oligo with SP2 sequence was ligated to cDNA 3' ends. First-round PCR used 3 to 4 cycles and beta primers RC1.1 and RC1.2 covering TRBC1 and TRBC2. Starting with the second PCR, alpha and beta TCR chains went through separate processing. Each CDR3 protein gets one entry after TCRdb re-called the UMI-ligation and nested PCR reads with MiXCR. The repertoire holds tens of thousands of distinct CDR3 sequences, with 7.3% as singletons. Unfractionated PBMC were spiked with known numbers of KT2 clone cells. For this clonotype: No antigen is known for it.

The sequencing input was PBMCs spiked with cells of the T cell clone KT2. This TCR derives from a human donor.

CDR3 residues: CASSQYFYGYTF. Written as DNA, the CDR3 is TGTGCCAGCAGCCAATATTTCTATGGCTACACCTTC. The rearrangement uses TRBV3-1 and TRBJ1-2; no clear D gene. Germline assignment: CDR1 LGHDT and CDR2 YNNKEL (reference sequence). Trimming shortened V by 2 bases and J by 4 bases, and 5 bases separated the two germline ends. CDR3 length equals 12 residues.